The clone carrying this T cell receptor beta chain was detected ten times or more. The source of the sample is a study of T cells in Graves' hyperthyroidism and ophthalmopathy. Background on the study: The authors collected peripheral blood at initial diagnosis, before any treatment.

CDR1 and CDR2 from the germline V gene are ENHRY and SYGVKD. The CDR3 is 14 residues long. V lost 5 bases and J lost 5; bases outside the gene matches: 7. These patients, aged 18 to 65, had recently diagnosed hyperthyroidism lasting under 2 months. Amplification of TCR beta CDR3 regions was performed using RNA transcripts as template. The HTBI set primed first-round TCR CDR3 RT-PCR. TCRdb independently ran MiXCR on the multiplex PCR reads; one entry per CDR3 protein. The sample has about 96,000 distinct CDR3 sequences, about 51% seen once. This clonotype was obtained from a woman aged 40 to 50 with Graves' hyperthyroidism. Sequenced sample: blood. J is TRBJ2-7 and V is TRBV10-3; TRBD1 agrees at 9 bases. The CDR3 DNA reads TGTGCCATCAGTAGGGGACAGGGAGAAGACGAGCAGTACTTC. Translated, it gives CAISRGQGEDEQYF.